The 7 T cell receptor beta chains below all came from one sample that was sequenced in a study of T cell changes during pregnancy in multiple sclerosis (dated by TCRdb to the late 2010s). The library came from the immunoSEQ multiplex PCR assay. Sourced from immuneACCESS, this table was stored by TCRdb with only in-frame sequences that have V and J called. A share of the clones is absent; for the studies checked, an unresolved V gene accounts for under half, and the remainder has no known explanation. For this sample there are 70,000 to 95,000 clones; roughly nine tenths appear just once. Over 2% of the sample rests with the top ten. Sequenced here: peripheral blood, sampled in the second trimester of pregnancy. These receptors were taken from a female donor in good health, enrolled as a control in a pregnancy study.

This clone showed up just a few times. The V call is TRBV19, the J call TRBJ1-5, with 7 positions matching TRBD1. Germline CDR1 is LNHDA and CDR2 is SQIVND (reference sequence). The V and J ends lost 6 bases and 0 bases, in that order; junction bases with no gene match: 5. The CDR3 runs 15 residues. The CDR3 spells CASRTGSRSNQPQHF. CDR3 bases: TGTGCCAGTAGGACAGGGAGTCGTAGCAATCAGCCCCAGCATTTT.

This chain connects TRBV7-8 to TRBJ1-6; no reliable D call. This CDR3 region has 13 residues. Per germline, CDR1 SGHVS and CDR2 FQNEAQ. Trimming stripped 6 bases from V and 5 bases from J, with 8 bases between. CDR3 coding DNA: TGTGCCAGCAGGCGGGAGAATAATTCACCCCTCCACTTT. Its protein product is CASRRENNSPLHF.

This clone was seen once. The rearrangement joins TRBV18 to TRBJ2-3; 9 nucleotides match TRBD1. Germline values: CDR1 KGHSH, CDR2 LQKENI. With 6 bases clipped from V and 9 bases from J, the junction kept 7 bases outside the gene matches. CDR3 length: 13 residues. The CDR3 DNA sequence: TGTGCCAGCTCGACTAACAGGGGGCTCACGCAGTATTTT. Protein: CASSTNRGLTQYF.

This chain uses TRBV5-1 with TRBJ1-4; D might be TRBD1 (6 bases). The CDR3 consists of 16 residues. Germline CDR1 is SGHRS and CDR2 is YFSETQ. Between the trimmed V and J ends, which lost 0 bases and 7 bases, there was a span of 16 bases. The CDR3 loop is CASSLDPQGGTEKLFF. The CDR3 DNA reads TGCGCCAGCAGCTTGGACCCACAGGGAGGGACTGAAAAACTGTTTTTT.

The CDR3 is CASSFDGEEGTTDTQYF. In DNA, the CDR3 is TGTGCCAGCAGCTTTGATGGTGAGGAGGGGACCACAGATACGCAGTATTTT. The chain combines TRBV5-5 with TRBJ2-3; TRBD2 might be the D (6 bases). The CDR3 contains 17 residues. Germline CDR1 reads SGHKS; CDR2 reads YYEKEE (reference sequence). The germline V and J ends were trimmed by 2 bases and 2 bases, with 18 bases remaining between them.

This chain connects TRBV5-1 to TRBJ2-5; 8 bases agree with TRBD1. The trim removed 2 bases at V and 2 bases at J, leaving 5 bases unmatched. Per germline, CDR1 SGHRS and CDR2 YFSETQ. The CDR3 is 15 residues long. CDR3 DNA sequence: TGCGCCAGCAGCTTCCGGACAGGGAAGCAAGAGACCCAGTACTTC. It translates to CASSFRTGKQETQYF.

V and J are TRBV7-9 and TRBJ2-3, with 9 positions matching TRBD2. CDR3 length: 16 residues. After removal of 1 base from V and 5 bases from J, the junction contained 7 bases not matched to a gene. From germline, CDR1 is SEHNR and CDR2 FQNEAQ (reference sequence). The CDR3 sequence is CASSLEGRGGRDTQYF. The CDR3 DNA reads as TGTGCCAGCAGCTTAGAAGGGCGGGGGGGCAGAGATACGCAGTATTTT. The full variable domain, its missing parts supplied by reference TRBV7-9 and TRBJ2-3, is DTGVSQNPRHKITKRGQNVTFRCDPISEHNRLYWYRQTLGQGPEFLTYFQNEAQLEKSRLLSDRFSAERPKGSFSTLEIQRTEQGDSAMYLCASSLEGRGGRDTQYFGPGTRLTVL.